The rows below give T cell receptor beta chains drawn from one sample of a study of blood T cell repertoires in COVID-19. Assay used: immunoSEQ multiplex PCR; TCRdb lists only in-frame clones, some missing. Of roughly 38,000 clones in the sample, approximately 78% were seen once. Input material: peripheral blood. The origin of the receptors is a man between 60 and 75 years old in a cohort sampled during active COVID-19. The CDR3 runs from the conserved cysteine through the conserved F or W. A D gene is named only where the DNA matches it firmly. Size values are once, few and many counts, or a class for expanded clones, and some rows have none.

J gene: TRBJ2-7
D gene: .
clone size: .
V gene: TRBV27
CDR3 protein: CASSFEGGYEQYF
CDR3 DNA: TGTGCCAGCAGTTTTGAAGGAGGATACGAGCAGTACTTC

J gene: TRBJ1-1
D gene: .
clone size: .
V gene: TRBV7-9
CDR3 protein: CASSLGQREFF
CDR3 DNA: TGTGCCAGCAGCTTAGGGCAGCGCGAGTTCTTT

J gene: TRBJ2-7
D gene: .
clone size: .
V gene: TRBV24-1
CDR3 protein: CATSDPGLGEQYF
CDR3 DNA: TGTGCCACCAGTGATCCTGGACTCGGCGAGCAGTACTTC

J gene: TRBJ2-3
D gene: .
clone size: .
V gene: TRBV5-5
CDR3 protein: CASSPYRESDTQYF
CDR3 DNA: TGTGCCAGCAGCCCGTATCGGGAATCAGATACGCAGTATTTT

J gene: TRBJ1-1
D gene: TRBD1
clone size: once
V gene: TRBV6-2/TRBV6-3
CDR3 protein: CASSPAGGGLMNTEAFF
CDR3 DNA: TGTGCCAGCAGTCCCGCAGGGGGCGGCCTCATGAACACTGAAGCTTTCTTT

J gene: TRBJ2-2
D gene: TRBD2
clone size: .
V gene: TRBV25-1
CDR3 protein: CASSATSGSIGTGELFF
CDR3 DNA: TGTGCCAGCAGTGCGACTAGCGGGAGTATCGGCACCGGGGAGCTGTTTTTT

J gene: TRBJ2-5
D gene: TRBD2
clone size: .
V gene: TRBV5-1
CDR3 protein: CASSLGGTSRETQYF
CDR3 DNA: TGCGCCAGCAGCTTGGGCGGGACTAGCAGGGAGACCCAGTACTTC

J gene: TRBJ2-3
D gene: TRBD2
clone size: .
V gene: TRBV10-2
CDR3 protein: CASSESLTSGGGTDTQYF
CDR3 DNA: TGCGCCAGCAGTGAGTCTTTGACTAGCGGGGGGGGCACAGATACGCAGTATTTT

J gene: TRBJ1-2
D gene: TRBD1
clone size: .
V gene: TRBV6-5
CDR3 protein: CASNPGGGNYGYTF
CDR3 DNA: TGTGCCAGCAACCCAGGGGGTGGAAACTATGGCTACACCTTC

J gene: TRBJ2-5
D gene: .
clone size: .
V gene: TRBV2
CDR3 protein: CASSGWIKETQYF
CDR3 DNA: TGTGCCAGCAGCGGGTGGATTAAAGAGACCCAGTACTTC

J gene: TRBJ1-1
D gene: .
clone size: once
V gene: TRBV2
CDR3 protein: CASRRGLNTEAFF
CDR3 DNA: TGTGCCAGCCGGAGGGGCTTGAACACTGAAGCTTTCTTT

J gene: TRBJ1-1
D gene: .
clone size: .
V gene: TRBV28
CDR3 protein: CASSTLWGRATNTEAFF
CDR3 DNA: TGTGCCAGCAGTACGCTTTGGGGCAGAGCGACGAACACTGAAGCTTTCTTT

J gene: TRBJ2-7
D gene: .
clone size: .
V gene: TRBV9
CDR3 protein: CASNKDTSSYEQYF
CDR3 DNA: TGTGCCTCAAATAAAGATACTTCATCCTACGAGCAGTACTTC

J gene: TRBJ1-1
D gene: .
clone size: .
V gene: TRBV27
CDR3 protein: CASSPIPAVRAAFF
CDR3 DNA: TGTGCCAGCAGCCCCATCCCGGCGGTCCGTGCGGCTTTCTTT

J gene: TRBJ1-2
D gene: .
clone size: .
V gene: TRBV3-1/TRBV3-2
CDR3 protein: CANSQVVREGYTF
CDR3 DNA: TGTGCCAACAGCCAAGTCGTGAGGGAGGGCTACACCTTC

J gene: TRBJ2-2
D gene: .
clone size: .
V gene: TRBV27
CDR3 protein: CASSSFLQRNTGELFF
CDR3 DNA: TGTGCCAGCAGTTCGTTCTTACAGAGGAACACCGGGGAGCTGTTTTTT

J gene: TRBJ2-7
D gene: TRBD1
clone size: once
V gene: TRBV29-1
CDR3 protein: CSVVGTGTGEQYF
CDR3 DNA: TGCAGCGTTGTTGGGACAGGGACCGGCGAGCAGTACTTC

J gene: TRBJ2-7
D gene: .
clone size: .
V gene: TRBV5-1
CDR3 protein: CASSFVVTGSRYEQYF
CDR3 DNA: TGCGCCAGCAGCTTCGTCGTCACAGGGAGTAGGTACGAGCAGTACTTC

J gene: TRBJ2-1
D gene: TRBD1
clone size: .
V gene: TRBV28
CDR3 protein: CATQTGGLHNEQFF
CDR3 DNA: TGTGCCACCCAAACAGGGGGGCTCCACAATGAGCAGTTCTTC

J gene: TRBJ2-7
D gene: .
clone size: .
V gene: TRBV3-1/TRBV3-2
CDR3 protein: CASSDATRKSYEQYF
CDR3 DNA: TGTGCCAGCAGCGACGCGACTAGGAAGTCCTACGAGCAGTACTTC

J gene: TRBJ2-7
D gene: TRBD1
clone size: medium-sized
V gene: TRBV27
CDR3 protein: CASSTTGPWHEQYF
CDR3 DNA: TGTGCCAGCAGCACGACAGGGCCCTGGCACGAGCAGTACTTC

J gene: TRBJ1-6
D gene: .
clone size: once
V gene: TRBV6-5
CDR3 protein: CASSYSAGMDSPLHF
CDR3 DNA: TGTGCCAGCAGTTACTCGGCAGGGATGGATTCACCCCTCCACTTT

J gene: TRBJ2-7
D gene: .
clone size: .
V gene: TRBV7-2
CDR3 protein: CASSLGGGLRYEQYF
CDR3 DNA: TGTGCCAGCAGCTTAGGGGGGGGCCTGCGCTACGAGCAGTACTTC

J gene: TRBJ2-1
D gene: .
clone size: .
V gene: TRBV25-1
CDR3 protein: CASSESQGIRSTNEQFF
CDR3 DNA: TGTGCCAGCAGTGAATCCCAGGGGATCAGGAGTACGAATGAGCAGTTCTTC

J gene: TRBJ2-5
D gene: .
clone size: .
V gene: TRBV15
CDR3 protein: CATSTGPSGGGETQYF
CDR3 DNA: TGTGCCACCAGCACCGGGCCGTCGGGGGGCGGAGAGACCCAGTACTTC